The clone carrying this T cell receptor (beta chain) was observed a few times. As yet, its antigen is unknown. cDNA libraries for TCR alpha and TCR beta, carrying sample barcodes and UMIs, came from 5'RACE with constant-segment primers. Each CDR3 protein gets one entry after TCRdb re-called the 5' RACE reads with MiXCR. The sample includes 350,000 to 500,000 distinct CDR3 sequences, 20% seen only once; the top ten take around 9.2%. This entry is derived from a study of T-cell memory formation after mild COVID-19. Background on the study: The study found TCR clusters largely donor specific. Study observations and caveats: Of the contracting clones, CD4+ ones lay mainly in CM and EM, and CD8+ ones in EMRA. CD4/CD8 balance characterized clones contracting day 15 to 85, and CD4+ skew characterized later expanders.

The V gene lost 3 bases and the J gene lost 5 bases, with 14 bases spanning the gap. The length of the CDR3 is 15 residues. CDR1 is KGHDR and CDR2 is SFDVKD in the germline V gene. This TCR derives from an adult woman who had mild COVID-19 (a few samples of this study predate the infection). Cell type and time point are not known. The sample comprised PBMCs or a T cell subset sorted from them (not recorded which). The chain joins TRBV24-1 to TRBJ2-3; TRBD2 might be the D (5 bases). CDR3 nucleotides: TGTGCCACCAGTGATCCCCGCGGGCGGAAAGATACGCAGTATTTT. Translated, it gives CATSDPRGRKDTQYF.